This section outlines one TCR beta chain sequence together with its context. Clones were sequenced by immunoSEQ multiplex PCR, and TCRdb holds only the in-frame ones, with some missing. Of some 700,000 clones detected, 85% to 90% appear once; the ten largest clones hold around 0.3%. This specimen belongs to a study of blood T cell repertoires in COVID-19. The wider study: Researchers got acute and convalescent COVID-19 samples from the United States, Italy and Spain. Sources were T cells, B-cell-depleted T cells, or PBMCs; the material itself was cDNA or gDNA.

Germline V lookup: CDR1 LNHDA, CDR2 SQIVND (reference sequence). This CDR3 contains 14 residues. Trimming at V came to 5 bases and at J to 5 bases, leaving 6 bases not matched to a gene. The sequenced sample consisted of peripheral blood. The chain joins TRBV19 to TRBJ2-3, with 8 bases identical to TRBD1. This receptor was taken from a woman aged 18-29 years with acute or convalescent COVID-19. The CDR3, as DNA: TGTGCCAGTAGTGTTGGACAGGGTAAAGATACGCAGTATTTT. This translates into CASSVGQGKDTQYF.